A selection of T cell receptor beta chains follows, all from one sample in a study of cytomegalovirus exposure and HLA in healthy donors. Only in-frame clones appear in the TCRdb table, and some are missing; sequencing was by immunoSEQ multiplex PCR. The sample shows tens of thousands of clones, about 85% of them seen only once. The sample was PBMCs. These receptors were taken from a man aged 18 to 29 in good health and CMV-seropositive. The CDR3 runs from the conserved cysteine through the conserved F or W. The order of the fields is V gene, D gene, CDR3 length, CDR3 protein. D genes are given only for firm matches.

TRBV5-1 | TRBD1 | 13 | CASSYTGDNEQFF
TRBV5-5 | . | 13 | CASSLMGPDTQYF
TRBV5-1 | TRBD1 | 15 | CASSLDRGAKNIQYF
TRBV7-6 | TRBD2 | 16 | CASSTKLSGETYEQYF
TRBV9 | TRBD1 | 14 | CASSVGTGGQPQHF
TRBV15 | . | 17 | CATSRVGRAGVNYGYTF
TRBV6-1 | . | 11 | CASRMWAGAFF
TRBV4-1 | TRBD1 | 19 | CASSQEGVVDRVGDQPQHF
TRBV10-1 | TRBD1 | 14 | CASSAGTANEKLFF
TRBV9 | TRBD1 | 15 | CASNQLDRGSDTQYF
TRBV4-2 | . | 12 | CASSQTDNEQFF
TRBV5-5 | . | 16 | CASSLAPQGRLYEQYF
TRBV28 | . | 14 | CASSLVGVDYGYTF
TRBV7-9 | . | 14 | CASSLTGPQETQYF
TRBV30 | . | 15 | CAWSVNSHPYNEQFF
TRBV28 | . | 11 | CASSSPDEQFF
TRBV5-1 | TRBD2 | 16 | CASSLAGGLATDTQYF
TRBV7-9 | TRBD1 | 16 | CASSFYPDRGNEKLFF
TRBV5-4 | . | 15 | CASSLADGGTDTQYF
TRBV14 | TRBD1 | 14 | CASSQTGLNTEAFF
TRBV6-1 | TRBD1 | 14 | CASRGTVSNQPQHF
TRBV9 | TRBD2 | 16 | CASSSRTSGSPDTQYF
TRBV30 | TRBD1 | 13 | CACHRDRANTIYF